A single sample is the source of the 25 T cell receptor beta chains below, sequenced in a study of blood T cell repertoires in COVID-19. Method: immunoSEQ multiplex PCR; TCRdb's copy keeps in-frame clones and lacks some. Found here are 35,000 to 45,000 clones, 91% of them singletons; the top ten hold around 5.8%. Sequenced sample: peripheral blood. Source of these receptors: a woman older than 75 with acute or convalescent COVID-19.

J is TRBJ1-2 and V is TRBV21-1. TRBV21-1 is a pseudogene segment. The CDR3 covers 17 residues. The CDR3 sequence: CASSKRSRVSPLYGYTF. CDR3 nucleotide sequence: TGTGCCAGCAGCAAAAGGTCTCGGGTCTCCCCGCTCTATGGCTACACCTTC.

The DNA for the CDR3 is TGTGCCAGCAGGGACAGGAATAACAATGAGCAGTTCTTC. This codes for CASRDRNNNEQFF. V is TRBV7-2 and J is TRBJ2-1; 7 nucleotides agree with TRBD1. With V trimmed by 6 bases and J by 5 bases, 4 bases remained unmatched. The germline gives CDR1 SGHTA, CDR2 FQGNSA. The CDR3 contains 13 residues.

The chain carries TRBV18 and TRBJ1-5; TRBD1 matches at 7 bases. Germline V lookup: CDR1 KGHSH, CDR2 LQKENI. V was clipped by 3 bases and J by 7 bases; unmatched bases: 3. The CDR3 runs 13 residues. The CDR3 coding sequence is TGTGCCAGCTCACCTTTACAGGGGCAGCCCCAGCATTTT. It codes for CASSPLQGQPQHF.

The J gene is TRBJ2-3, the V gene TRBV11-1, with 11 bases matching TRBD2. V lost 7 bases, J lost 3 bases, and 6 bases stayed unmatched. Germline assignment: CDR1 SGHAT and CDR2 FQDESV (reference sequence). The CDR3 has 15 residues. CDR3 in amino acids: CASTTSGGGTDTQYF. In DNA form, the CDR3 reads TGTGCCAGCACTACTAGCGGGGGTGGTACAGATACGCAGTATTTT.

The CDR3 region has the DNA TGCGCCAGCAGCCAAACCCGGGAATATAATGAAAAACTGTTTTTT. Its translation: CASSQTREYNEKLFF. This chain joins TRBV4-3 and TRBJ1-4; D unresolved. The CDR3 totals 15 residues. CDR1 LGHNA and CDR2 YSLEER come from the germline V gene. V gave up 2 bases and J gave up 4 bases, with 11 bases separating them.

The CDR3 reads CASSFPGTALSGYTF. CDR3 DNA: TGTGCCAGCAGTTTCCCGGGGACAGCCTTGAGTGGCTACACCTTC. The gene calls are TRBV6-5 and TRBJ1-2; 7 bases are shared with TRBD1. Unmatched junction bases numbered 12, after V lost 4 bases and J lost 7 bases. The germline gives CDR1 MNHEY, CDR2 SVGAGI. CDR3 length: 15 residues.

This clone was counted a single time. This CDR3 reads CASSQDMVVQETQYF. CDR3 sequence (DNA): TGTGCCAGCAGCCAAGATATGGTAGTCCAAGAGACCCAGTACTTC. V usage is TRBV4-2 and J usage is TRBJ2-5; D gene ambiguous. Germline V gene lookup returns CDR1 LGHNA and CDR2 YNFKEQ. V was shortened by 0 bases and J by 1 base, with 9 bases between the two germline ends. This CDR3 contains 15 residues.

This clone was observed once. Other DNA sequences from this sample encode an identical CDR3 as well. The chain couples TRBV7-2 to TRBJ2-1; D may be TRBD1 (5 bases). Between the trimmed V and J ends, which lost 1 base and 2 bases, there was a span of 9 bases. The CDR3 runs 15 residues. Per the germline V gene, CDR1 is SGHTA and CDR2 is FQGNSA. CDR3 nucleotides: TGTGCCAGCAGCTTAGTGCAGGGAACCTACAATGAGCAGTTCTTC. It is translated as CASSLVQGTYNEQFF.

This chain connects TRBV7-6 to TRBJ1-3; TRBD1 is a possible D gene (6 bases). The CDR3 has 15 amino acids. Germline CDR1 reads SGHVS; CDR2 reads FNYEAQ. V was clipped by 5 bases and J by 0 bases, with 11 bases between them. The CDR3 nucleotides are TGTGCCAGCAGCCAACAGGGAAACTCTGGAAACACCATATATTTT. It specifies CASSQQGNSGNTIYF. Drawing the rest from reference TRBV7-6 and TRBJ1-3, the complete variable domain is GAGVSQSPRYKVTKRGQDVALRCDPISGHVSLYWYRQALGQGPEFLTYFNYEAQQDKSGLPNDRFSAERPEGSISTLTIQRTEQRDSAMYRCASSQQGNSGNTIYFGEGSWLTVV.

The chain links TRBV3-1 (or the pseudogene TRBV3-2) to TRBJ2-5; 8 nucleotides match TRBD1. Germline assignment: CDR1 LGHDT and CDR2 YNNKEL (reference sequence). The CDR3 contains 14 residues. The junction had 3 bases not matched to a gene; V was cut back by 5 bases and J by 1 base. This CDR3 is CASSDRGGQETQYF. The DNA of the CDR3 is TGTGCCAGCAGCGACAGGGGAGGCCAAGAGACCCAGTACTTC.

This clone was seen just once. The chain links TRBV7-2 to TRBJ2-1, with 9 bases identical to TRBD1. The V segment lost 7 bases and the J segment 5 bases; nucleotides outside the gene matches: 12. This CDR3 is 16 amino acids long. Germline CDR1 and CDR2: SGHTA and FQGNSA. CDR3 sequence (DNA): TGTGCCAGCACCCTCAGGCCGGGACAGGGTAACAATGAGCAGTTCTTC. This sequence encodes CASTLRPGQGNNEQFF.

The chain uses TRBV5-1 and TRBJ2-3, with TRBD1 as a possible D gene (6 bases). Germline V lookup: CDR1 SGHRS, CDR2 YFSETQ. This CDR3 spans 13 amino acids. Trimming removed 3 bases at V and 3 bases at J, with 8 bases between. CDR3: CASSSQGTDTQYF. The CDR3 DNA reads as TGCGCCAGCAGCTCCCAGGGGACAGATACGCAGTATTTT.

The J gene is TRBJ2-5, the V gene TRBV5-5; 11 bases are shared with TRBD2. The CDR3 runs 17 residues. Per germline, CDR1 SGHKS and CDR2 YYEKEE (reference sequence). J was trimmed by 2 bases and V by 4 bases; bases with no gene match: 10. CDR3 protein: CASSRGLAGGSQETQYF. CDR3 nucleotide sequence: TGTGCCAGCAGCCGAGGGCTAGCGGGGGGTTCGCAAGAGACCCAGTACTTC. Together with reference TRBV5-5 and TRBJ2-5, the CDR3 gives the full variable domain: DAGVTQSPTHLIKTRGQQVTLRCSPISGHKSVSWYQQVLGQGPQFIFQYYEKEERGRGNFPDRFSARQFPNYSSELNVNALLLGDSALYLCASSRGLAGGSQETQYFGPGTRLLVL.

CDR3 region: CASNNRGNLQETQYF. For the CDR3, the DNA is TGTGCCAGCAATAACAGGGGTAATCTCCAAGAGACCCAGTACTTC. The genes are TRBV3-1 (or the pseudogene TRBV3-2) and TRBJ2-5; TRBD1 aligns across 7 bases. The V segment lost 7 bases and the J segment 1 base; nucleotides outside the gene matches: 9. CDR1 and CDR2 (germline): LGHDT, YNNKEL (reference sequence). CDR3 length equals 15 residues.

V is TRBV30 and J is TRBJ2-1; 11 nucleotides align to TRBD2. The CDR3 length is 14 residues. Germline loops: CDR1 GTSNPN, CDR2 SVGIG (reference sequence). Trimming cost V 8 bases and J 4 bases; bases outside gene matches: 7. The CDR3 DNA reads as TGTGCCGGAACCGGGACTAGCGGATACAATGAGCAGTTCTTC. Its protein product is CAGTGTSGYNEQFF.

V gene TRBV11-3 combines with J gene TRBJ2-7; 10 positions match TRBD1. The CDR3 is made up of 14 amino acids. From germline, CDR1 is SGHNT and CDR2 YENEEA. Unmatched junction bases numbered 3, after V lost 4 bases and J lost 3 bases. The CDR3 sequence is CASSSRDRGYEQYF. The CDR3, as DNA: TGTGCCAGCAGCTCCCGGGACAGGGGCTACGAGCAGTACTTC.

The chain employs TRBV7-3 and TRBJ2-2; tentative D call: TRBD2 (5 bases). The V end was cut by 5 bases, the J end by 1 base, with 11 bases between. The CDR3 loop spans 15 amino acids. Germline CDR1 SGHTA, CDR2 FQGTGA. The DNA of the CDR3 is TGTGCCAGCAGCCCCTTTCGGGGGAACACCGGGGAGCTGTTTTTT. It translates to CASSPFRGNTGELFF.

The chain employs TRBV18 and TRBJ1-4; no clear D gene. This CDR3 is 14 amino acids long. Trimming pared 2 bases from V and 3 bases from J, leaving 7 bases between. Germline CDR1 and CDR2: KGHSH and LQKENI. CDR3 in amino acids: CASSPVMSNEKLFF. The CDR3 coding sequence is TGTGCCAGCTCACCAGTAATGTCTAATGAAAAACTGTTTTTT. Based on the CDR3 plus reference TRBV18 and TRBJ1-4, the full variable domain is NAGVMQNPRHLVRRRGQEARLRCSPMKGHSHVYWYRQLPEEGLKFMVYLQKENIIDESGMPKERFSAEFPKEGPSILRIQQVVRGDSAAYFCASSPVMSNEKLFFGSGTQLSVL.

This chain links TRBV7-3 with TRBJ1-5; 7 bases map to TRBD1. From germline, CDR1 is SGHTA and CDR2 FQGTGA. V lost 6 bases and J lost 5; bases outside the gene matches: 4. The CDR3 loop spans 13 amino acids. CDR3 sequence: CASSDRVYQPQHF. The CDR3 nucleotides read TGTGCCAGCAGTGACAGGGTGTATCAGCCCCAGCATTTT. Combining the CDR3 with reference TRBV7-3 and TRBJ1-5 gives the whole variable domain GAGVSQTPSNKVTEKGKYVELRCDPISGHTALYWYRQSLGQGPEFLIYFQGTGAADDSGLPNDRFFAVRPEGSVSTLKIQRTERGDSAVYLCASSDRVYQPQHFGDGTRLSIL.

The gene calls are TRBV7-9 and TRBJ1-4; no firm D call. Trimming pared 4 bases from V and 5 bases from J, leaving 11 bases between. CDR3 size: 14 residues. The germline V gene has CDR1 SEHNR and CDR2 FQNEAQ (reference sequence). For the CDR3, the DNA is TGTGCCAGCAGCTCGGGGTCACAAAATGAAAAACTGTTTTTT. It is translated as CASSSGSQNEKLFF.

This chain connects TRBV6-2 or TRBV6-3 to TRBJ2-5, with 8 bases fitting TRBD2. Trimming removed 7 bases from V and 2 bases from J; junction bases left unmatched: 6. Germline CDR1 and CDR2: MNHEY and SVGEGT. This CDR3 spans 14 amino acids. CDR3 sequence: CASTPGGAQETQYF. CDR3 bases: TGTGCCAGCACCCCCGGGGGGGCTCAAGAGACCCAGTACTTC.

This rearrangement joins TRBV11-3 to TRBJ2-2; maybe TRBD2 (6 bases). V was cut by 5 bases and J by 2 bases, with 15 bases left in between. The CDR3 is 16 amino acids. From germline, CDR1 is SGHNT and CDR2 YENEEA. The CDR3 bases are TGTGCCAGCAGCGGCGGCGGGACCGCTAACACCGGGGAGCTGTTTTTT. Translation: CASSGGGTANTGELFF.

A few counts support this clone. This sequence joins TRBV9 and TRBJ1-6, with D tentatively TRBD1 (6 bases). With 2 bases removed from V and 9 bases from J, the gap between germline ends came to 15 bases. The germline CDR1 and CDR2 sequences are SGDLS and YYNGEE. This CDR3 contains 15 residues. CDR3 bases: TGTGCCAGCAGCGTTAGCTACAGGGTTGGTTCACCCCTCCACTTT. The encoded protein is CASSVSYRVGSPLHF. Full variable domain (missing parts from reference TRBV9 and TRBJ1-6): DSGVTQTPKHLITATGQRVTLRCSPRSGDLSVYWYQQSLDQGLQFLIQYYNGEERAKGNILERFSAQQFPDLHSELNLSSLELGDSALYFCASSVSYRVGSPLHFGNGTRLTVT.

The chain uses TRBV10-3 and TRBJ1-5; the match to TRBD1 covers 7 bases. Trimming cost V 6 bases and J 6 bases; bases outside gene matches: 8. The CDR3 is made up of 14 amino acids. Germline V gene data show CDR1 as ENHRY and CDR2 as SYGVKD. For the CDR3, the DNA is TGTGCCATCAGCCCCGACAGGGTAAGTCAGCCCCAGCATTTT. Protein: CAISPDRVSQPQHF.

This clone was detected only once. This sequence joins TRBV7-9 and TRBJ2-2, with 7 bases identical to TRBD1. Germline values: CDR1 SEHNR, CDR2 FQNEAQ (reference sequence). After removal of 1 base from V and 4 bases from J, the junction contained 6 bases not matched to a gene. The CDR3 covers 16 residues. The CDR3 region has the DNA TGTGCCAGCAGCTTAGTCTGGGCAGGGGGCACCGGGGAGCTGTTTTTT. This codes for CASSLVWAGGTGELFF. The full variable domain, with the rest looked up from reference TRBV7-9 and TRBJ2-2, is DTGVSQNPRHKITKRGQNVTFRCDPISEHNRLYWYRQTLGQGPEFLTYFQNEAQLEKSRLLSDRFSAERPKGSFSTLEIQRTEQGDSAMYLCASSLVWAGGTGELFFGEGSRLTVL.